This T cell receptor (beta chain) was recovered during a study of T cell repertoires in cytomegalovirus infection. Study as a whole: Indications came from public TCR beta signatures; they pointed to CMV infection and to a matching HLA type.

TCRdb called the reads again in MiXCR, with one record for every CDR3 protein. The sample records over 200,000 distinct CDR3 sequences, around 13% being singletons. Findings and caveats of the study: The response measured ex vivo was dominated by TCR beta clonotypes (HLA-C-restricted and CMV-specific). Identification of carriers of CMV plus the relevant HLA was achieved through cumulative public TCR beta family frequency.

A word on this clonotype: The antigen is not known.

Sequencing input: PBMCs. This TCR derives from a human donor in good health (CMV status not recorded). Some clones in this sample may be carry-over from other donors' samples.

The CDR3 nucleotides read TGTGCCAGTAGTATAAGAGGGCCTAGGAGCACAGATACGCAGTATTTT. This translates into CASSIRGPRSTDTQYF. V gene TRBV19 combines with J gene TRBJ2-3; maybe TRBD2 (5 bases). The CDR3 spans 16 residues. V gave up 2 bases and J gave up 0 bases, with 12 bases separating them. Germline values: CDR1 LNHDA, CDR2 SQIVND (reference sequence).